Following are 26 T cell receptor beta chains from one sample sequenced in a study of cytomegalovirus exposure and HLA in healthy donors. The PCR had 60 Vbeta and 13 Jbeta primers. This table comes from immunoSEQ multiplex PCR, and its TCRdb copy is limited to in-frame clones, with some not included. The sample carries over 150,000 clones, roughly three quarters recorded once. The specimen sequenced was PBMCs. These receptors were collected from a woman in her forties or fifties in good health and CMV-seropositive.

J is TRBJ1-2 and V is TRBV2; 9 bases line up with TRBD1. In germline, CDR1 is SNHLY, CDR2 FYNNEI. The CDR3 length is 14 residues. V shed 8 bases, J shed 6 bases, and the junction held 10 bases outside the gene matches. The chain's CDR3 is CASGQGKALDGYTF. The CDR3 DNA follows: TGTGCCAGCGGACAGGGGAAGGCTTTGGATGGCTACACCTTC.

The count of this clone is one. The gene calls are TRBV4-2 and TRBJ1-4, with TRBD1 matching 7 bases. CDR1 and CDR2 (germline): LGHNA, YNFKEQ. This CDR3 spans 15 amino acids. Trimming took 4 bases from V and 9 from J; bases not matched to a gene: 11. In nucleotides, the CDR3 is TGTGCCAGCAGCCCTCGACAGGGAAATGAGAAAAAACTGTTTTTT. Amino acid sequence: CASSPRQGNEKKLFF.

There are a few counts of this clone. The chain employs TRBV30 and TRBJ1-5; 8 positions match TRBD1. Germline V gene lookup returns CDR1 GTSNPN and CDR2 SVGIG (reference sequence). Trimming took 2 bases from V and 5 from J; bases not matched to a gene: 2. The CDR3 is 13 amino acids. CDR3 sequence reads: CAWSPGGYQPQHF. CDR3 in DNA: TGTGCCTGGAGTCCAGGGGGCTATCAGCCCCAGCATTTT.

This chain connects TRBV30 to TRBJ1-1; the D gene is possibly TRBD1 (6 bases). V shed 2 bases and J shed 3 bases, with 7 bases lying between them. CDR3 length equals 12 residues. The germline V gene has CDR1 GTSNPN and CDR2 SVGIG (reference sequence). The CDR3 spells CAWSTGYTEAFF. The CDR3 DNA follows: TGTGCCTGGAGTACAGGGTACACTGAAGCTTTCTTT.

The DNA for the CDR3 is TGTGCCAGCAGTGAACAGGGCGGGGTAAGATATGGCTACACCTTC. As protein: CASSEQGGVRYGYTF. This rearrangement joins TRBV6-1 to TRBJ1-2, with TRBD1 as a possible D gene (5 bases). The germline CDR1 and CDR2 sequences are MNHNS and SASEGT. Trimming took off 2 bases at V and 5 bases at J, with 15 bases between the two ends. This CDR3 has 15 residues.

The chain carries TRBV11-3 and TRBJ2-1; perhaps TRBD2 as D (5 bases). Germline lookup yields CDR1 SGHNT and CDR2 YENEEA. Between the trimmed V and J ends, which lost 6 bases and 0 bases, there was a span of 9 bases. The CDR3 spans 14 residues. This chain's CDR3 is CASRLGLSYNEQFF. The CDR3 DNA reads TGTGCCAGCAGACTAGGGCTCTCCTACAATGAGCAGTTCTTC.

This clone has only one observation. The chain couples TRBV5-5 to TRBJ1-1; D is ambiguous. The CDR3 consists of 15 residues. Trimming shortened V by 2 bases and J by 11 bases, and 22 bases separated the two germline ends. Looked up from germline, CDR1 is SGHKS and CDR2 is YYEKEE (reference sequence). This CDR3 reads CASSLPKSPRLGAFF. CDR3 bases: TGTGCCAGCAGCTTACCCAAATCCCCGCGCTTGGGCGCTTTCTTT.

The rearrangement joins TRBV30 to TRBJ2-5, with TRBD1 as a possible D gene (5 bases). V lost 1 base and J 2 bases, leaving 5 bases between the germline ends. Germline loops: CDR1 GTSNPN, CDR2 SVGIG (reference sequence). The CDR3 contains 12 residues. In nucleotides, the CDR3 is TGTGCCTGGAGTGAGGGGCAAGAGACCCAGTACTTC. It specifies CAWSEGQETQYF.

This chain uses TRBV6-6 with TRBJ1-3; 9 nucleotides align to TRBD1. After removal of 6 bases from V and 4 bases from J, the junction contained 4 bases not matched to a gene. The CDR3 spans 14 residues. The germline gives CDR1 MNHNY, CDR2 SVGAGI (reference sequence). In DNA form, the CDR3 reads TGTGCCAGCAGGCGCGGGACAGGGGGAAACACCATATATTTT. It encodes CASRRGTGGNTIYF.

The genes are TRBV10-3 and TRBJ2-2; 8 nucleotides match TRBD2. Germline assignment: CDR1 ENHRY and CDR2 SYGVKD. The length of the CDR3 is 15 residues. Trimming took 6 bases from V and 3 from J; bases not matched to a gene: 6. DNA for the CDR3: TGTGCCATCAGCGAAACTAGCGGAGACACCGGGGAGCTGTTTTTT. Protein sequence: CAISETSGDTGELFF.

This rearrangement joins TRBV27 to TRBJ1-5; unclear D gene. The V end was cut by 5 bases, the J end by 2 bases, with 19 bases between. Germline V gene data show CDR1 as MNHEY and CDR2 as SMNVEV (reference sequence). This CDR3 is built from 17 residues. CDR3 region: CASSRRGSDTGNQPQHF. The CDR3 DNA is TGTGCCAGCAGTAGGCGAGGGTCGGATACGGGCAATCAGCCCCAGCATTTT.

There are a few counts of this clone. The rearrangement joins TRBV5-6 to TRBJ1-1; TRBD1 matches at 7 bases. Germline trimming cut 3 bases from V and 0 bases from J; bases unmatched to any gene: 8. CDR3 length equals 16 residues. The germline CDR1 and CDR2 sequences are SGHDT and YYEEEE. In DNA, the CDR3 is TGTGCCAGCAGCTGGGGGGACAGCAGAATGAACACTGAAGCTTTCTTT. Protein product: CASSWGDSRMNTEAFF.

The V gene is TRBV5-6, the J gene TRBJ1-2; D is possibly TRBD1 (5 bases). CDR3 length: 16 amino acids. Germline V gives CDR1 SGHDT, CDR2 YYEEEE. Deletions cut 3 bases from V and 3 bases from J, with 18 bases between. CDR3 protein: CASSSGHYNSYYGYTF. Here the CDR3 DNA reads TGTGCCAGCAGCTCCGGACACTACAACTCCTACTATGGCTACACCTTC.

For the CDR3, the DNA is TGTGCCAGCAGTTCGGGACTAGCGGGAAGTGAGCAGTACTTC. It specifies CASSSGLAGSEQYF. The J gene is TRBJ2-7, the V gene TRBV27, with 13 bases identical to TRBD2. The CDR3 has 14 residues. CDR1 is MNHEY and CDR2 is SMNVEV in the germline V gene (reference sequence). V was pared by 4 bases and J by 7 bases, with 4 bases of the junction left unmatched.

The V and J genes are TRBV7-9 and TRBJ2-2; D not certain. V shed 4 bases and J shed 5 bases, with 8 bases lying between them. The germline V gene encodes CDR1 SEHNR and CDR2 FQNEAQ (reference sequence). The length of the CDR3 is 13 residues. The CDR3 loop is CASSSLETGELFF. CDR3 DNA sequence: TGTGCCAGCAGCTCCCTAGAGACCGGGGAGCTGTTTTTT.

V usage is TRBV27 and J usage is TRBJ1-2; 7 nucleotides agree with TRBD1. CDR3 length equals 15 residues. CDR1 is MNHEY, CDR2 SMNVEV, per germline (reference sequence). Losses at the gene ends were 2 bases for V and 8 bases for J; bases not matched to a gene: 11. CDR3 sequence reads: CASSLRAADRDGYTF. The CDR3 DNA reads TGTGCCAGCAGTTTAAGGGCCGCCGACAGGGACGGCTACACCTTC.

The chain employs TRBV6-5 and TRBJ1-3; D may be TRBD1 (6 bases). Germline V lookup: CDR1 MNHEY, CDR2 SVGAGI. V was clipped by 6 bases and J by 0 bases, with 12 bases between them. There are 15 residues in the CDR3. CDR3 DNA sequence: TGTGCCAGCAGGGGACACTTTTACTCTGGAAACACCATATATTTT. The encoded protein is CASRGHFYSGNTIYF.

The chain uses TRBV28 and TRBJ2-1; D uncertain. Trimming removed 1 base from V and 0 bases from J, with 13 bases in between. The CDR3 consists of 17 residues. CDR1 MDHEN and CDR2 SYDVKM come from the germline V gene. Here the CDR3 reads CASSLFPSASSYNEQFF. CDR3 coding DNA: TGTGCCAGCAGTTTATTCCCCAGCGCCAGCTCCTACAATGAGCAGTTCTTC.

The V and J genes are TRBV5-1 and TRBJ2-3, with a tentative D call TRBD2 (6 bases). V dropped 3 bases and J dropped 0 bases, with 11 bases sitting between them. The CDR3 covers 15 residues. Looked up from germline, CDR1 is SGHRS and CDR2 is YFSETQ. The CDR3 sequence: CASSSREPSTDTQYF. The CDR3 DNA reads as TGCGCCAGCAGCTCCCGGGAGCCTAGCACAGATACGCAGTATTTT.

In its sample, this clone was seen once. The J gene is TRBJ2-1, the V gene TRBV9; unclear D gene. The germline V and J ends were trimmed by 2 bases and 5 bases, with 8 bases remaining between them. The CDR3 spans 13 residues. Germline CDR1 and CDR2: SGDLS and YYNGEE. The DNA of the CDR3 is TGTGCCAGCAGCGTGACCACAGACAATGAGCAGTTCTTC. It specifies CASSVTTDNEQFF.

This sequence joins TRBV19 and TRBJ1-1; 9 bases fit TRBD1. Germline-derived CDR1 and CDR2 are LNHDA and SQIVND (reference sequence). The CDR3 is made up of 18 amino acids. V lost 1 base, J lost 5 bases, and 14 bases stayed unmatched. The CDR3 nucleotides read TGTGCCAGTAGTATAGTTTTCTCCTGGGGACAGGGAACGACTGAAGCTTTCTTT. Amino acids: CASSIVFSWGQGTTEAFF.

As concerns this clone: Other DNA sequences of this sample code for an identical CDR3. The rearrangement joins TRBV2 to TRBJ2-1; unclear D gene. The CDR3 has 11 residues. Germline-derived CDR1 and CDR2 are SNHLY and FYNNEI. V lost 6 bases to trimming and J lost 3 bases, with 3 bases between them. The CDR3 here is CASRYYNEQFF. CDR3 DNA sequence: TGTGCCAGCAGATACTACAATGAGCAGTTCTTC. The variable domain in full, with the rest retrieved from reference TRBV2 and TRBJ2-1, is EPEVTQTPSHQVTQMGQEVILRCVPISNHLYFYWYRQILGQKVEFLVSFYNNEISEKSEIFDDQFSVERPDGSNFTLKIRSTKLEDSAMYFCASRYYNEQFFGPGTRLTVL.

This clone was counted only a few times. This sequence joins TRBV6-1 and TRBJ2-7; D possibly corresponds to TRBD1 (5 bases). Germline values: CDR1 MNHNS, CDR2 SASEGT. Trimming removed 5 bases at V and 4 bases at J, with 9 bases between. The CDR3 is made up of 12 amino acids. For the CDR3, the DNA is TGTGCCAGCAGTTCAACAGGTTACGAGCAGTACTTC. This sequence encodes CASSSTGYEQYF.

The gene calls are TRBV11-2 and TRBJ2-3; 10 nucleotides agree with TRBD2. The J segment lost 7 bases and the V segment lost 1 base, leaving 8 bases of the junction unmatched. The CDR3 covers 16 residues. CDR1 is SGHAT, CDR2 FQNNGV, per germline. CDR3 region: CASSLGPAGGQNTQYF. CDR3 nucleotide sequence: TGTGCCAGCAGCTTAGGGCCAGCGGGGGGGCAAAATACGCAGTATTTT. Based on the CDR3 plus reference TRBV11-2 and TRBJ2-3, the full variable domain is EAGVAQSPRYKIIEKRQSVAFWCNPISGHATLYWYQQILGQGPKLLIQFQNNGVVDDSQLPKDRFSAERLKGVDSTLKIQPAKLEDSAVYLCASSLGPAGGQNTQYFGPGTRLTVL.

CDR3 loop: CASSLRGGEAFF. As DNA, the CDR3 is TGTGCCAGCAGCCTCCGGGGAGGTGAAGCTTTCTTT. The gene calls are TRBV2 and TRBJ1-1; D is unresolved. V was cut by 6 bases and J by 7 bases, with 12 bases left in between. CDR3 length equals 12 residues. Looked up from germline, CDR1 is SNHLY and CDR2 is FYNNEI.

This rearrangement joins TRBV19 to TRBJ2-2, with 7 bases matching TRBD1. The junction had 4 bases not matched to a gene; V was cut back by 6 bases and J by 3 bases. Germline lookup yields CDR1 LNHDA and CDR2 SQIVND (reference sequence). CDR3 length: 14 amino acids. CDR3 DNA: TGTGCCAGTAGAGAGGGGACAGACACCGGGGAGCTGTTTTTT. As protein: CASREGTDTGELFF.